This T cell receptor beta chain is from a study of T-cell memory formation after mild COVID-19. Background on the study: The TCR clusters were mostly specific to one donor.

TCRdb re-called the 5' RACE reads with MiXCR, one entry per CDR3 protein. Here the sample spans roughly 99,000 distinct CDR3 sequences, roughly 14% being singletons. The germline V gene encodes CDR1 LGHNA and CDR2 YNFKEQ. The CDR3 is 15 residues long. V lost 0 bases, J lost 4 bases, and 10 bases lay in between. This clonotype appeared many times. Its target is not known. Overall study results and limits: Researchers found some responding clones in pre-infection memory, a sign that cross-reactive memory joined.

The TCR was taken from a man between 18 and 29 years old who had mild COVID-19 (a few samples of this study predate the infection). Cell type and time point are not known. The material sequenced was PBMCs or a T cell subset sorted from them (not recorded which). The chain has TRBV4-2 and TRBJ2-1; D call uncertain. DNA of the CDR3: TGTGCCAGCAGCCAAGAATGGAATGGGTACAATGAGCAGTTCTTC. It translates to CASSQEWNGYNEQFF.